This T cell receptor beta chain was profiled in a study of blood T cells in healthy people across ages. On the study more broadly: About one barcoded beta molecule was captured per two T cells (by template switching).

With 4 bases removed from V and 7 bases from J, the gap between germline ends came to 17 bases. CDR3 length: 16 residues. Germline CDR1 is MNHNY and CDR2 is SVGAGI (reference sequence). A sample-barcoded 5' primer and a J-beta primer mix were used in a second PCR of about 7 to 12 cycles. TCRdb reprocessed the 5' RACE reads via MiXCR and lists one record per CDR3 protein. The sample shows 500,000 to 700,000 distinct CDR3 sequences, about 30% of them seen only once. Material: blood. The sequence was obtained from a woman older than 75 in good health. This chain uses TRBV6-6 with TRBJ1-6, with D unresolved. DNA for the CDR3: TGTGCCAGCAGTTTGGACCTCACCGGGAGGAATTCACCCCTCCACTTT. The encoded protein is CASSLDLTGRNSPLHF.